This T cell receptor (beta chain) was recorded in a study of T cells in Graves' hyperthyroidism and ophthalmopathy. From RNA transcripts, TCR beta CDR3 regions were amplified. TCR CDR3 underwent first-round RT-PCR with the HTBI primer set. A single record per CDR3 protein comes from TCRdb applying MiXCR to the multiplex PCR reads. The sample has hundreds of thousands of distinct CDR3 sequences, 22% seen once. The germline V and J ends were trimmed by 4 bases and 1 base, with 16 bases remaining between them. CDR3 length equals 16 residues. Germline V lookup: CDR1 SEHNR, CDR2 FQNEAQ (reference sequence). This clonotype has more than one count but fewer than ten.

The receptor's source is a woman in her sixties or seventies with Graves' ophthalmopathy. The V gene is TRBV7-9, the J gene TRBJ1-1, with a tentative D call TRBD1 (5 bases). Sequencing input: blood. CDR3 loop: CASSSGPSTGNTEAFF. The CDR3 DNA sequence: TGTGCCAGCAGCTCCGGACCGTCAACAGGGAACACTGAAGCTTTCTTT.